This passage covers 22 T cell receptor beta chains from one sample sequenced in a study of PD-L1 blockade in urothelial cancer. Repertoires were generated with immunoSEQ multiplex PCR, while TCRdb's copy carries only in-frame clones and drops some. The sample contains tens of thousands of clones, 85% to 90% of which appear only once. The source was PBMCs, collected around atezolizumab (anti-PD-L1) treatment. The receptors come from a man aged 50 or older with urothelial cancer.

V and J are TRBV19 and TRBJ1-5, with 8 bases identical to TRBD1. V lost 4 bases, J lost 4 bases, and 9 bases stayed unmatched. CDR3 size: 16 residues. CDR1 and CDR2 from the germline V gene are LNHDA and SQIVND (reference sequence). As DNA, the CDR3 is TGTGCCAGTAGTACCACTCGGACAGGGAGGAATCAGCCCCAGCATTTT. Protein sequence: CASSTTRTGRNQPQHF.

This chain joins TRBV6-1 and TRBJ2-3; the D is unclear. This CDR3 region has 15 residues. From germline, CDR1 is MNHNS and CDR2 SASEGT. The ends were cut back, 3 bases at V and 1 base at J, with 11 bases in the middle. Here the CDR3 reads CASSEISPGTDTQYF. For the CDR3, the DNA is TGTGCCAGCAGTGAGATTAGCCCTGGCACAGATACGCAGTATTTT.

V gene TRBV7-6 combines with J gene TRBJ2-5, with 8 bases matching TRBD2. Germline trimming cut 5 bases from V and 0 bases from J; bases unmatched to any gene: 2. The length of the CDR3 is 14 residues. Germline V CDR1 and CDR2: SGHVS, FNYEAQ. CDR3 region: CASSRSGNQETQYF. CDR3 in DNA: TGTGCCAGCAGCCGTAGCGGGAACCAAGAGACCCAGTACTTC.

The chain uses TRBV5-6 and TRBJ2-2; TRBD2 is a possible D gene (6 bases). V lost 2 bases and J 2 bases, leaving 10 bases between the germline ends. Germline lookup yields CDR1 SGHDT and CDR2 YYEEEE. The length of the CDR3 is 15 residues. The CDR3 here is CASSFRRENTGELFF. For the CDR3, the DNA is TGTGCCAGCAGCTTCAGGAGGGAAAACACCGGGGAGCTGTTTTTT.

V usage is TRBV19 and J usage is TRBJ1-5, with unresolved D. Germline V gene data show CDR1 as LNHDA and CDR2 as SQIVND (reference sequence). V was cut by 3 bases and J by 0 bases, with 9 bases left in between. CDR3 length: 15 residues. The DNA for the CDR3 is TGTGCCAGTAGTATTAACCAGAATAGCAATCAGCCCCAGCATTTT. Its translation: CASSINQNSNQPQHF.

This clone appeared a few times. In DNA form, the CDR3 reads TGCGCCAGCAGTCAGGGAATCCACCAGGGTAGACGCACTGAAGCTTTCTTT. It codes for CASSQGIHQGRRTEAFF. This sequence joins TRBV23-1 and TRBJ1-1; the D gene is possibly TRBD1 (5 bases). TRBV23-1 is an ORF, and what it does is uncertain. The CDR3 is made up of 17 amino acids. Deletions cut 3 bases from V and 4 bases from J, with 21 bases between.

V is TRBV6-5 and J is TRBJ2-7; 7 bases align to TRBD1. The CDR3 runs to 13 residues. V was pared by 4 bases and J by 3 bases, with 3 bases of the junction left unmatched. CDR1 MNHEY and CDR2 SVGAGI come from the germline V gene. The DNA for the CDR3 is TGTGCCAGCAGTTCCCGACAGGGCTACGAGCAGTACTTC. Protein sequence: CASSSRQGYEQYF.

The CDR3 DNA sequence: TGTGCCAGCAGTGCGGGGGACAAAAACATTCAGTACTTC. Its translation is CASSAGDKNIQYF. The chain combines TRBV25-1 with TRBJ2-4, with a tentative D call TRBD2 (6 bases). Trimming took 4 bases from V and 3 from J, leaving 7 bases between them. Germline V gene lookup returns CDR1 MGHDK and CDR2 SYGVNS. This CDR3 contains 13 residues. Based on the CDR3 plus reference TRBV25-1 and TRBJ2-4, the full variable domain is EADIYQTPRYLVIGTGKKITLECSQTMGHDKMYWYQQDPGMELHLIHYSYGVNSTEKGDLSSESTVSRIRTEHFPLTLESARPSHTSQYLCASSAGDKNIQYFGAGTRLSVL.

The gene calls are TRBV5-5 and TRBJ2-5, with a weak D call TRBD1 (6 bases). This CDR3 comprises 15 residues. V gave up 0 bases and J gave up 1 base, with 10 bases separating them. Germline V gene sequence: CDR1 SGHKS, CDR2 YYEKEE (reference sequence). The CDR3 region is CASSLGWGPQETQYF. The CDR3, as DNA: TGTGCCAGCAGCTTGGGGTGGGGGCCCCAAGAGACCCAGTACTTC.

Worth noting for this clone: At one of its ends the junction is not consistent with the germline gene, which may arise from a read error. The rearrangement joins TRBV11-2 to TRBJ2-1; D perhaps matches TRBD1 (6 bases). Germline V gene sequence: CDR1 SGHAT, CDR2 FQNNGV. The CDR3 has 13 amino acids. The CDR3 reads CASSFIGQNDQFF. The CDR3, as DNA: TGTGCCAGCAGCTTTATTGGACAGAATGATCAGTTCTTC. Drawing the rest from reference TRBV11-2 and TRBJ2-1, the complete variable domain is EAGVAQSPRYKIIEKRQSVAFWCNPISGHATLYWYQQILGQGPKLLIQFQNNGVVDDSQLPKDRFSAERLKGVDSTLKIQPAKLEDSAVYLCASSFIGQNDQFFGPGTRLTVL.

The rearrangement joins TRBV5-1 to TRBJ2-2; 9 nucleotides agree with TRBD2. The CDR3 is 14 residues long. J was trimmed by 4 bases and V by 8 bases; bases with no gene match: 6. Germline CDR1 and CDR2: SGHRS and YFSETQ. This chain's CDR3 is CASLGTSFTGELFF. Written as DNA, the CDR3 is TGCGCCAGTCTTGGGACTAGCTTCACCGGGGAGCTGTTTTTT. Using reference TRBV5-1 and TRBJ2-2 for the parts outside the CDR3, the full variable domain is KAGVTQTPRYLIKTRGQQVTLSCSPISGHRSVSWYQQTPGQGLQFLFEYFSETQRNKGNFPGRFSGRQFSNSRSEMNVSTLELGDSALYLCASLGTSFTGELFFGEGSRLTVL.

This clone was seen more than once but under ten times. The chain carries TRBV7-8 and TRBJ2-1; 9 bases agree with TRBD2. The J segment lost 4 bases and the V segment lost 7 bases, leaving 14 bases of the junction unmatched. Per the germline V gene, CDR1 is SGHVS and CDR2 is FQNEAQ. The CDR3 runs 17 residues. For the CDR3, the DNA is TGTGCCAGCACCGCGGGAGGGATCGACGGAGTTTACAATGAGCAGTTCTTC. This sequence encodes CASTAGGIDGVYNEQFF. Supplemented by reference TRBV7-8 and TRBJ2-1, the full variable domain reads GAGVSQSPRYKVAKRGQDVALRCDPISGHVSLFWYQQALGQGPEFLTYFQNEAQLDKSGLPSDRFFAERPEGSVSTLKIQRTQQEDSAVYLCASTAGGIDGVYNEQFFGPGTRLTVL.

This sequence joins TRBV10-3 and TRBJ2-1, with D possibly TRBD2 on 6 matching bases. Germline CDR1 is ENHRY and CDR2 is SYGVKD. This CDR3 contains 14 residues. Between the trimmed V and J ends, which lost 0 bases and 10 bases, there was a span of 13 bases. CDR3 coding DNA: TGTGCCATCAGTGAGTCGAGTCTAGCGAGCGAGCAGTTCTTC. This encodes CAISESSLASEQFF.

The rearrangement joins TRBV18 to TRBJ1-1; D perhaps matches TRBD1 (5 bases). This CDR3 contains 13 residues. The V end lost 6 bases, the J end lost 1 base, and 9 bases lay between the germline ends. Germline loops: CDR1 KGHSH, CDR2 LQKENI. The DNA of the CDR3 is TGTGCCAGCTCGCAGGGTGGGAACACTGAAGCTTTCTTT. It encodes CASSQGGNTEAFF.

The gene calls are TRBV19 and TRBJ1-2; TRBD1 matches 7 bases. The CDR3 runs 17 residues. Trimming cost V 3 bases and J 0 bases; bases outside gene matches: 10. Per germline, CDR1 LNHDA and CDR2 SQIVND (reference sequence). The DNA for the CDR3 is TGTGCCAGTAGTATTGGGGCAGGGGGGCAGTCTAACTATGGCTACACCTTC. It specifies CASSIGAGGQSNYGYTF.

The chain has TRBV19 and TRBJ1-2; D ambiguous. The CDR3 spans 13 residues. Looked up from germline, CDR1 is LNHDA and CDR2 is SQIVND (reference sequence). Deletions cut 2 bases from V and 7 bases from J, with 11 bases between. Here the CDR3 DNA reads TGTGCCAGTAGTATAAAGGCCGGGGTTGGCTACACCTTC. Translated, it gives CASSIKAGVGYTF.

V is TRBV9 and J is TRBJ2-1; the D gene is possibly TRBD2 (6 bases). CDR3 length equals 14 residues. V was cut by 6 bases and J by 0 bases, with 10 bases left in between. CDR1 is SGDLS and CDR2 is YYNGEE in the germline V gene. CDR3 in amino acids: CASTRETSYNEQFF. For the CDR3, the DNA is TGTGCCAGCACCCGGGAGACCTCCTACAATGAGCAGTTCTTC.

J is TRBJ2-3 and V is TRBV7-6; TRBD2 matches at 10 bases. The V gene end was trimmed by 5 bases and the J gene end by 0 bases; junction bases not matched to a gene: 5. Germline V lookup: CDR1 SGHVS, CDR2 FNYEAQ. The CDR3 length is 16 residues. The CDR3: CASSSGGARSTDTQYF. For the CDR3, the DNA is TGTGCCAGCAGCAGCGGGGGGGCCCGGAGCACAGATACGCAGTATTTT.

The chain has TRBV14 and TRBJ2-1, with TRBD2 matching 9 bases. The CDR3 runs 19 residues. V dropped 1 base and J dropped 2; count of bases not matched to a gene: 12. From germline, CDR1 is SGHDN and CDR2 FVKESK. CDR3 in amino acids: CASSQGSGRGLRPYNEQFF. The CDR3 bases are TGTGCCAGCAGCCAAGGTAGCGGGAGAGGGCTTAGGCCCTACAATGAGCAGTTCTTC.

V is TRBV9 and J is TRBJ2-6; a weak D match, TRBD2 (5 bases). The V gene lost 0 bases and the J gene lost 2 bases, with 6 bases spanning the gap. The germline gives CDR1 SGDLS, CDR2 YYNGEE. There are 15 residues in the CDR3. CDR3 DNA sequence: TGTGCCAGCAGCGTAGGGAGGACTGGGGCCAACGTCCTGACTTTC. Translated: CASSVGRTGANVLTF.

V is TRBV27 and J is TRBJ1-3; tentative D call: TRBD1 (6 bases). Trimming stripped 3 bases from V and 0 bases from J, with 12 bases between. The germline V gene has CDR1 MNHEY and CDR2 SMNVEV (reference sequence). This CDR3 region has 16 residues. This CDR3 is CASSFTQGSSGNTIYF. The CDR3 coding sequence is TGTGCCAGCAGTTTTACCCAGGGGAGCTCTGGAAACACCATATATTTT.

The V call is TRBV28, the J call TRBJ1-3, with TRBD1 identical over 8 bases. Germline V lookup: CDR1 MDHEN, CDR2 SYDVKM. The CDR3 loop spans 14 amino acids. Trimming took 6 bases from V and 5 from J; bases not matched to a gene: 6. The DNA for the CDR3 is TGTGCCAGCAGAATGGACAGGGAGCGAAACACCATATATTTT. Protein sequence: CASRMDRERNTIYF.